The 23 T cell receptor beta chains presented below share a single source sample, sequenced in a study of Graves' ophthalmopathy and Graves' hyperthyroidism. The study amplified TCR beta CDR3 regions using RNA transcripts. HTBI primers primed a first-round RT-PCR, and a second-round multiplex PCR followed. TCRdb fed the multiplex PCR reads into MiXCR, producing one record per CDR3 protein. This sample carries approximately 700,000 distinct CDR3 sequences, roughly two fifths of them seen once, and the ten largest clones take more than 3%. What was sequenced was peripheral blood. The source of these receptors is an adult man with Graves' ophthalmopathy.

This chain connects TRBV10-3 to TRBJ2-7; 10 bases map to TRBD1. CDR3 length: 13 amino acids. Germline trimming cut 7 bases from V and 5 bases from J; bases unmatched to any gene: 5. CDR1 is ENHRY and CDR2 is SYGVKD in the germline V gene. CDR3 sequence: CAINRDRGHEQYF. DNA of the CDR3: TGTGCCATCAACCGGGACAGGGGACACGAGCAGTACTTC.

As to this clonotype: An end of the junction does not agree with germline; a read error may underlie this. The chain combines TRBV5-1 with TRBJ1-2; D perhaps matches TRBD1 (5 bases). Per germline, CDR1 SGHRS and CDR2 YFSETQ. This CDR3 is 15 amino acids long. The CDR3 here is CASSSGQVLNCGYTF. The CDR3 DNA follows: TGCGCCAGCAGCTCCGGACAAGTGCTAAACTGTGGCTACACCTTC.

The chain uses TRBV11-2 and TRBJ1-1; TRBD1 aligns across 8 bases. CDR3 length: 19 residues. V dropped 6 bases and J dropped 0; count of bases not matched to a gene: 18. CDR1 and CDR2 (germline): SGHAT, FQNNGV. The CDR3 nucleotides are TGTGCCAGCAGTTTAAGGACAGGGTATGTGATCGAGGTGAACACTGAAGCTTTCTTT. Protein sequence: CASSLRTGYVIEVNTEAFF.

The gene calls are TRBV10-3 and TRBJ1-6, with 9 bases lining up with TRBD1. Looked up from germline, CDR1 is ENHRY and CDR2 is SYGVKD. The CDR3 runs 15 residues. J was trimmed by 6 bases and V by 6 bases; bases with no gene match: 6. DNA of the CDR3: TGTGCCATCAGCGGACAGGGGACCCGTAATTCACCCCTCCACTTT. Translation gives CAISGQGTRNSPLHF.

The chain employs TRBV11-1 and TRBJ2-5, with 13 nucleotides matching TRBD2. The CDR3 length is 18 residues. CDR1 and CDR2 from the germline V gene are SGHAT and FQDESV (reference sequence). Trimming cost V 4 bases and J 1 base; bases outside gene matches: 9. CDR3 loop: CASSSPPGTSGVQETQYF. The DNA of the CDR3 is TGTGCCAGCAGCTCTCCCCCCGGGACTAGCGGGGTCCAAGAGACCCAGTACTTC.

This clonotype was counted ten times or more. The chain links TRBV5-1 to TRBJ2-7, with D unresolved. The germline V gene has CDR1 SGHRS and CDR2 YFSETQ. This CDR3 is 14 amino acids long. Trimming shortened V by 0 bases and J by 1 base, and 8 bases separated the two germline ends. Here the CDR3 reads CASSLVAESYEQYF. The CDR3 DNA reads TGCGCCAGCAGCTTGGTTGCAGAGTCCTACGAGCAGTACTTC.

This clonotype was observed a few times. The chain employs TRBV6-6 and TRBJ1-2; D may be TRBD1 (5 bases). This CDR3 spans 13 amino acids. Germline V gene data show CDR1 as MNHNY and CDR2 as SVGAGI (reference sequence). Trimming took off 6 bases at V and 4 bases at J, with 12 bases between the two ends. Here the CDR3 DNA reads TGTGCCAGCAGACAGCCGGGGGTCTATGGCTACACCTTC. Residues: CASRQPGVYGYTF.

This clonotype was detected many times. Here the CDR3 reads CASSPPGQQETQYF. CDR3 bases: TGTGCCAGCAGCCCCCCGGGACAACAAGAGACCCAGTACTTC. The chain uses TRBV7-3 and TRBJ2-5; D is possibly TRBD1 (6 bases). The CDR3 has 14 amino acids. V gave up 5 bases and J gave up 2 bases, with 12 bases separating them. Germline CDR1 and CDR2: SGHTA and FQGTGA. The whole variable domain, remainder taken from reference TRBV7-3 and TRBJ2-5, is GAGVSQTPSNKVTEKGKYVELRCDPISGHTALYWYRQSLGQGPEFLIYFQGTGAADDSGLPNDRFFAVRPEGSVSTLKIQRTERGDSAVYLCASSPPGQQETQYFGPGTRLLVL.

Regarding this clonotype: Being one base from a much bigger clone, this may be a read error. The CDR3 coding sequence is TGTGCCATCAGTGGTGACTGGGGTCAAGAGACCCAGTACTTC. This translates into CAISGDWGQETQYF. This chain connects TRBV10-3 to TRBJ2-5, with D unclear. The CDR3 is 14 amino acids. Germline-derived CDR1 and CDR2 are ENHRY and SYGVKD. Trimming took off 4 bases at V and 2 bases at J, with 11 bases between the two ends.

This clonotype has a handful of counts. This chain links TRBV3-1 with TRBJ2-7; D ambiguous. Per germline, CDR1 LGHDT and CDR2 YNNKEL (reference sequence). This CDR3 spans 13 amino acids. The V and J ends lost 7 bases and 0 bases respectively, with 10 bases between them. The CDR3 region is CASKRTDSYEQYF. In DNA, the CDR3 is TGTGCCAGCAAAAGGACGGACTCCTACGAGCAGTACTTC.

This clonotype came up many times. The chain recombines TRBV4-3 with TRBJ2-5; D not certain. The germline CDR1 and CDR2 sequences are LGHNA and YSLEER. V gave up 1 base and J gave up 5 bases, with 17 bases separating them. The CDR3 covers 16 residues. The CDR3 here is CASSQGHLGSGETQYF. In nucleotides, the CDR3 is TGCGCCAGCAGCCAAGGGCATCTCGGGTCTGGGGAGACCCAGTACTTC.

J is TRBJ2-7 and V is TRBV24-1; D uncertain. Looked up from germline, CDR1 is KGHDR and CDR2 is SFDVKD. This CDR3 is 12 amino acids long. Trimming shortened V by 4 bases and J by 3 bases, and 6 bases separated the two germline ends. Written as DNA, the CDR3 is TGTGCCACCAGTGAGGGCGGCTACGAGCAGTACTTC. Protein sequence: CATSEGGYEQYF.

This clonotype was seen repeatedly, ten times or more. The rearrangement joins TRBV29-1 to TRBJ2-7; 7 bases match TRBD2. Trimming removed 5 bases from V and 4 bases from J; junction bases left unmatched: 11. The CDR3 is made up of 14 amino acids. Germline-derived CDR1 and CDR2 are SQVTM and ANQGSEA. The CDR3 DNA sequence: TGCAGCGTTTCCGGGGAGGGAGTTGGGTACGAGCAGTACTTC. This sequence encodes CSVSGEGVGYEQYF.

Written as DNA, the CDR3 is TGTGCCACCAGCAGAGTGGGACAGGTAGCTCAGCCCCAGCATTTT. This encodes CATSRVGQVAQPQHF. This chain joins TRBV15 and TRBJ1-5; TRBD1 matches at 8 bases. From germline, CDR1 is LNHNV and CDR2 YYDKDF (reference sequence). Losses at the gene ends were 1 base for V and 6 bases for J; bases not matched to a gene: 5. This CDR3 region has 15 residues.

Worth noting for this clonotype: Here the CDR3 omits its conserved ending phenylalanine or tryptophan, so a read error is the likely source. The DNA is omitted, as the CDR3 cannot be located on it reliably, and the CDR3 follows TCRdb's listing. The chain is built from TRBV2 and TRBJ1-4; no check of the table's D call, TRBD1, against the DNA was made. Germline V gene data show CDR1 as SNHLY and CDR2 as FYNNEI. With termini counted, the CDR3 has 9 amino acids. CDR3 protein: CASSRDRAY.

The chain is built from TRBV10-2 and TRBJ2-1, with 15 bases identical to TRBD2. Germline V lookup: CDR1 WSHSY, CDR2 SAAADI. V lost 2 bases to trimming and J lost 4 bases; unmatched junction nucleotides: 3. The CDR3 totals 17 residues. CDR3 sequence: CASSEIGTSGGYNEQFF. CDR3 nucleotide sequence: TGCGCCAGCAGTGAGATAGGGACTAGCGGGGGGTACAATGAGCAGTTCTTC.

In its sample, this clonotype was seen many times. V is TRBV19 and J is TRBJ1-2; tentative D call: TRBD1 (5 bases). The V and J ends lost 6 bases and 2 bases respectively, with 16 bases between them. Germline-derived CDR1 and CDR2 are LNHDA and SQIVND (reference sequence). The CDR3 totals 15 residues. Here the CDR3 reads CASRLQDGRNYGYTF. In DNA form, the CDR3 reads TGTGCCAGTAGATTACAGGACGGACGCAACTATGGCTACACCTTC.

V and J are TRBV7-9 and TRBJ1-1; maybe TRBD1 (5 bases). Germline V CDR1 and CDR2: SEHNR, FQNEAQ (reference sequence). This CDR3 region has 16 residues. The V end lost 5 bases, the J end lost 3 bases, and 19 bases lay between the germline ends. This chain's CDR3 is CASSVGGRQIDTEAFF. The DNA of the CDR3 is TGTGCCAGCAGCGTTGGAGGAAGACAGATCGACACTGAAGCTTTCTTT.

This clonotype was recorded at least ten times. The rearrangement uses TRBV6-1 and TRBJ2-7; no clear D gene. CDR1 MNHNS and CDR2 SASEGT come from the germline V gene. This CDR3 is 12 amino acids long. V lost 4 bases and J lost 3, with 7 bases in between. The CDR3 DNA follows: TGTGCCAGCAGTGGTGATATCTACGAGCAGTACTTC. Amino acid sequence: CASSGDIYEQYF.

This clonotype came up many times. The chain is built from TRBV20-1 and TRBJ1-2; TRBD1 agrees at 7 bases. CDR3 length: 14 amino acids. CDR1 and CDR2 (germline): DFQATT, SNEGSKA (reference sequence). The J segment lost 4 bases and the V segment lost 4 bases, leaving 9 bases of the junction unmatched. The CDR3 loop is CSANRQGKGYGYTF. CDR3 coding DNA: TGCAGTGCTAACCGACAGGGAAAGGGCTATGGCTACACCTTC.

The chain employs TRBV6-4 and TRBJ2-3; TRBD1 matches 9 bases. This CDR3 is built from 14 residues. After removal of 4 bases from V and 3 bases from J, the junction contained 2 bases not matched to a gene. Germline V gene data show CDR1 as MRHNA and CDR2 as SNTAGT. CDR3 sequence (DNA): TGTGCCAGCAGTGGACAGGGGGAAACAGATACGCAGTATTTT. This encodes CASSGQGETDTQYF.

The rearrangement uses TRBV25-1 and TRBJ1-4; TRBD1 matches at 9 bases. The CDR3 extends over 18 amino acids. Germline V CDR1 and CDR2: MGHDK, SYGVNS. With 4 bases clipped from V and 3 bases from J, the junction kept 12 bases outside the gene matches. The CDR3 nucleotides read TGTGCCAGCAGTGCTTCCGGGACAGGGAGTCGTTCTAATGAAAAACTGTTTTTT. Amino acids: CASSASGTGSRSNEKLFF.

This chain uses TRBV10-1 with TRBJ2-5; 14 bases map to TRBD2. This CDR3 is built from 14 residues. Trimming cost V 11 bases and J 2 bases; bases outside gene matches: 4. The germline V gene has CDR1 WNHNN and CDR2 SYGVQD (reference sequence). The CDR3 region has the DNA TGCGCCCGACTAGCGGGAGGGCCTCAAGAGACCCAGTACTTC. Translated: CARLAGGPQETQYF.